This T cell receptor (beta chain) stems from a study of siplizumab effects on memory and regulatory T cells (dated by TCRdb to about 2019). Looking at the study overall: The effect of the anti-CD2 antibody siplizumab on alloreactive T-cell subsets was examined in allogeneic mixed lymphocyte reactions constructed from human PBMCs.

The paper as a whole reports these results and caveats: Greater diversity appeared to be present in unstimulated naive T cells than in memory T cells, and a substantial contribution to the alloresponse seemed to be made by naive cells. The suppressive function of proliferating Tregs from siplizumab cultures was not functionally confirmed. Sequences below about 10^-5 frequency were poorly captured, so only a minor fraction of alloreactive clones could be mapped to unstimulated subsets. In reactions with siplizumab, an average of about 69% of mappable alloreactive CD4+ clones were Treg-derived, compared with 25% to 30% in control reactions. For roughly 75-97% of proliferating CD4+ or CD8+ clones, no naive or memory phenotype could be assigned. Siplizumab significantly reduced the cumulative frequency of alloreactive sequences traceable to unstimulated CD4+ memory T cells.

Receptors were amplified or captured by the immunoSEQ multiplex PCR assay. The deep sequencing platform assayed 90,000 to 100,000 TCR templates per sample. Genomic DNA extracted from sorted T cells was used for TCRbeta CDR3 sequencing. The authors processed their data as follows. Clonal analysis of TCRbeta CDR3 data was done in the R programming language. Unstimulated samples were compared with post-reaction CFSE-low samples to define alloreactive CD4+ and CD8+ clones. Alloreactive CD4+ clones were assigned to regulatory or non-regulatory origin by matching sequences to sorted unstimulated Treg and non-Treg repertoires. TCRdb obtained this table from immuneACCESS and retained in-frame rearrangements with V and J assigned. These tables miss some clones; where compared with another copy, unresolved V genes account for less than half of the shortfall, and the remainder is unexplained. V, J and clone size were drawn from that table, and D and trimming were deduced from the DNA. The sample includes over 95,000 clones, with roughly 95% observed a single time. 0.16% of the sample comes from the top ten.

Turning to this clone: Its antigen remains unidentified. The input lacks base qualities; no much larger clone sits a single base away.

Sorted unstimulated T cells and proliferating T cells recovered from mixed lymphocyte reactions were subjected to TCRbeta CDR3 sequencing. Fresh whole blood from around eleven HLA-typed healthy donors served as the source for isolating PBMCs. Unstimulated CD4+ non-regulatory T cells were FACS-sorted to map the origin of alloreactive clones. Input material: non-Treg CD4+ T cells sorted from blood. Per the publication, the cell subset or site label means: FACS-sorted unstimulated CD4+ non-regulatory T cells. This TCR was sampled from a human donor in good health.

The DNA is TGTGCCACCAGCAGAGATTTGGGGGAGGGAGGTACCGGGGAGCTGTTTTTT. It translates as CATSRDLGEGGTGELFF. Recombination linked TRBV15 to TRBJ2-2; 7 middle bases align to TRBD2. The germline V gene encodes CDR1 LNHNV and CDR2 YYDKDF (reference sequence). Compared with germline, V lacks 0 bases and J lacks 5 bases; bases without a gene match: 9. Including the terminal cysteine and phenylalanine, the CDR3 comprises 17 residues. The sequence is cut down to CDR3 DNA, 51 bases in frame from base 1.